This entry features one T cell receptor beta chain sequence. It has no known antigen specificity. One base away there is no much larger clone; base qualities are not given. CDR1 is given as SQVTM and CDR2 as ANQGSEA, both from the germline V gene. The V end gives up 3 bases and the J end 7 bases, leaving 11 bases in the junction not matched to a gene. Spanning cysteine to phenylalanine, the CDR3 consists of 14 amino acids. The CDR3 DNA has 42 bases and is translated from base 1. This specimen belongs to a study of OX40 agonist ivuxolimab in advanced cancers. In the study overall: The costimulatory receptor OX40 (CD134) was targeted by ivuxolimab, a fully human IgG2 agonistic monoclonal antibody. Intravenous ivuxolimab was administered to patients every 2 weeks at six dose levels: 0.01, 0.1, 0.3, 1.5, 3 and 10 mg/kg. Of the 50 to 55 patients in dose escalation, 19 had hepatocellular carcinoma, some 15 had melanoma, 9 had renal cell carcinoma and 9 had head and neck cancer. In the dose-escalation cohort, 82.7% of patients were male, and the mean age was approximately 64 years, with a range of about 23 to 85. Prior anti-PD-1, anti-PD-L1 or anti-CTLA-4 therapy was permitted, and checkpoint inhibitors had been received by around 40% of dose-escalation patients. Three dose-escalation patients achieved partial responses, one with hepatocellular carcinoma and two with cutaneous melanoma. Peripheral TCRbeta sequencing aimed to test whether ivuxolimab altered TCR sequence diversity and caused clonal T-cell expansion. The paper reports the monotherapy dose-escalation portion (N of about 47 patients) of the phase I ivuxolimab trial. Study-level results and caveats: On average, CD8+ T cells showed more expanded clones than CD4+ T cells after ivuxolimab. Low levels of normalized T-cell clonal expansion were also seen in some patients who did not respond. At doses of 0.1 to 3.0 mg/kg, clonal expansion of both CD4+ and CD8+ T cells in blood was seen between baseline and week 6. Which antigens the clonally expanded peripheral T cells were specific for was not determined. In the 0.1-3.0 mg/kg groups, partial responders had among the lowest normalized peripheral clonal expansion, particularly in CD8+ T cells.

Genomic DNA was extracted from sorted cells for sequencing of the TCRbeta CDR3 region. The immunoSEQ Assay was used for sequencing of TCRbeta CDR3 regions. The table comes from immuneACCESS by way of TCRdb, which keeps in-frame sequences with V and J called. Part of the clones is missing from these tables; in studies checked, under half for an unresolved V gene and the rest for unknown reasons. Across this sample there are about 52,000 clones, with 70% to 90% seen only once. The top ten constitute 6.5% to 7.5% of the sample. Patients with autoimmune disease history or receiving systemic immunosuppression were excluded from the trial. Peripheral blood for TCR sequencing was collected from all dose cohorts at baseline, on cycle 4 day 1, and on cycle 7 day 1. The samples were drawn from a first-in-human, open-label, multicenter phase I dose-escalation trial of ivuxolimab. The trial enrolled adults with locally advanced or metastatic head and neck squamous cell, hepatocellular, melanoma or renal cell carcinoma. Before TCR sequencing, CD4+ T cells and CD8+ T cells from peripheral blood were sorted into separate populations.

The origin of this receptor is an adult with an advanced solid tumor such as melanoma, head and neck, liver or kidney cancer. The rearrangement combines TRBV29-1 with TRBJ1-2, and 7 junctional nucleotides match TRBD1. Sequences were derived from CD4+ or CD8+ T cells sorted from blood, sampled in a trial of the OX40 agonist ivuxolimab. The DNA is as follows: TGCAGCGTTGATAGTTTCGTAGGGGGCGGTGGCTACACCTTC. Its translation is CSVDSFVGGGGYTF. Full variable domain (CDR3 extended with the reference TRBV29-1 and TRBJ1-2 proteins): SAVISQKPSRDICQRGTSLTIQCQVDSQVTMMFWYRQQPGQSLTLIATANQGSEATYESGFVIDKFPISRPNLTFSTLTVSNMSPEDSSIYLCSVDSFVGGGGYTFGSGTRLTVV.